A selection of T cell receptor beta chains follows, all from one sample in a study of cytomegalovirus exposure and HLA in healthy donors. Assay used: immunoSEQ multiplex PCR; TCRdb lists only in-frame clones, some missing. The repertoire holds around 150,000 clones, with almost 85% as singletons. What was sequenced was PBMCs. These receptors were taken from a man aged 30 to 45 in good health and CMV-seropositive. Each CDR3 is given with its conserved first and last residue. Fields, in order: V gene, J gene, D gene, clone size, CDR3 DNA, CDR3 protein. D genes are given only for firm matches. A row's size may be missing; if present it is once, few, many or a size class.

v_gene: TRBV9
j_gene: TRBJ2-5
d_gene: -
abundance: few
CDR3nt: TGTGCCAGCAGCGTACTCGGGCTAGCCTCAGAGACCCAGTACTTC
CDR3aa: CASSVLGLASETQYF

v_gene: TRBV5-5
j_gene: TRBJ1-2
d_gene: -
abundance: -
CDR3nt: TGTGCCAGCAGCTTCAGGACAGCGAACTATGGCTACACCTTC
CDR3aa: CASSFRTANYGYTF

v_gene: TRBV7-9
j_gene: TRBJ1-1
d_gene: -
abundance: -
CDR3nt: TGTGCCAGCAGCTTAGGATTCGAGATAGGCGGGGCTTTCTTT
CDR3aa: CASSLGFEIGGAFF

v_gene: TRBV4-1
j_gene: TRBJ1-5
d_gene: -
abundance: -
CDR3nt: TGCGCCAGCAGCCAAGTGGGGGCAGGACGTGCCAATCAGCCCCAGCATTTT
CDR3aa: CASSQVGAGRANQPQHF

v_gene: TRBV9
j_gene: TRBJ1-1
d_gene: -
abundance: -
CDR3nt: TGTGCCAGCACCAAAGACCAGGCCAACACTGAAGCTTTCTTT
CDR3aa: CASTKDQANTEAFF

v_gene: TRBV2
j_gene: TRBJ2-3
d_gene: TRBD2
abundance: -
CDR3nt: TGTGCCAGCAGGGCCGGGGGGGGCAAAGATACGCAGTATTTT
CDR3aa: CASRAGGGKDTQYF

v_gene: TRBV5-4
j_gene: TRBJ2-5
d_gene: TRBD1
abundance: -
CDR3nt: TGCGCCAGCAGCCAAGATGGGACAGGGGGCGCAGAGACCCAGTACTTC
CDR3aa: CASSQDGTGGAETQYF

v_gene: TRBV15
j_gene: TRBJ2-2
d_gene: -
abundance: -
CDR3nt: TGTGCCACCAGCAGAGAGAGGTCGGCGAGTGTTGGTACCGGGGAGCTGTTTTTT
CDR3aa: CATSRERSASVGTGELFF

v_gene: TRBV6-6
j_gene: TRBJ1-1
d_gene: -
abundance: -
CDR3nt: TGTGCCAGCAGTTACTCGGTACAGGGGAACACTGAAGCTTTCTTT
CDR3aa: CASSYSVQGNTEAFF

v_gene: TRBV2
j_gene: TRBJ2-5
d_gene: TRBD2
abundance: -
CDR3nt: TGTGCCAGCAGTGGACTAGCGGGGGGAGAGACCCAGTACTTC
CDR3aa: CASSGLAGGETQYF

v_gene: TRBV9
j_gene: TRBJ2-1
d_gene: TRBD1
abundance: -
CDR3nt: TGTGCCAGCAGCAAAGGATTTCAGGGGGTACCCTACAATGAGCAGTTCTTC
CDR3aa: CASSKGFQGVPYNEQFF

v_gene: TRBV5-4
j_gene: TRBJ2-6
d_gene: TRBD1
abundance: -
CDR3nt: TGTGCCAGCAGTCCCTTTGGGACAGCTGGGGCCAACGTCCTGACTTTC
CDR3aa: CASSPFGTAGANVLTF

v_gene: TRBV7-2
j_gene: TRBJ2-1
d_gene: -
abundance: -
CDR3nt: TGTGCCAGCAGCCCTCCCGGAGCTATACGGGGTGAGCAGTTCTTC
CDR3aa: CASSPPGAIRGEQFF

v_gene: TRBV2
j_gene: TRBJ2-5
d_gene: TRBD1
abundance: -
CDR3nt: TGTGCCAGCAGTGAACAGACGACAGGGCGAGAGACCCAGTACTTC
CDR3aa: CASSEQTTGRETQYF

v_gene: TRBV7-7
j_gene: TRBJ2-3
d_gene: -
abundance: -
CDR3nt: TGTGCCAGCAGCCCGATCTCGGTGAGCGCCCCAGATACGCAGTATTTT
CDR3aa: CASSPISVSAPDTQYF

v_gene: TRBV19
j_gene: TRBJ2-1
d_gene: -
abundance: -
CDR3nt: TGTGCCAGTAGTATCGGTGCCCACAATGAGCAGTTCTTC
CDR3aa: CASSIGAHNEQFF

v_gene: TRBV18
j_gene: TRBJ1-1
d_gene: -
abundance: -
CDR3nt: TGTGCCAGCTCACCACCCTCTTCCGGGTCGATGAACACTGAAGCTTTCTTT
CDR3aa: CASSPPSSGSMNTEAFF

v_gene: TRBV19
j_gene: TRBJ2-7
d_gene: TRBD2
abundance: -
CDR3nt: TGTGCCAGTAGTACGCAGCGGGGCTCCTACTACGAGCAGTACTTC
CDR3aa: CASSTQRGSYYEQYF

v_gene: TRBV9
j_gene: TRBJ2-1
d_gene: -
abundance: -
CDR3nt: TGTGCCAGCAGCCCCCGTTCTCTCAATGAGCAGTTCTTC
CDR3aa: CASSPRSLNEQFF

v_gene: TRBV11-1
j_gene: TRBJ2-7
d_gene: -
abundance: -
CDR3nt: TGTGCCAGCAGCTCTCCGGGACGGACTAACGAGCAGTACTTC
CDR3aa: CASSSPGRTNEQYF

v_gene: TRBV11-3
j_gene: TRBJ2-3
d_gene: -
abundance: -
CDR3nt: TGTGCCAGCAGCACGACAGGGACTTCCACAGATACGCAGTATTTT
CDR3aa: CASSTTGTSTDTQYF

v_gene: TRBV6-5
j_gene: TRBJ1-2
d_gene: -
abundance: -
CDR3nt: TGTGCCAGCAGTTACGCCTTCCCCGGACACAACTATGGCTACACCTTC
CDR3aa: CASSYAFPGHNYGYTF

v_gene: TRBV29-1
j_gene: TRBJ1-1
d_gene: -
abundance: -
CDR3nt: TGCAGCGTTTCTCGGTCCCCGAACACTGAAGCTTTCTTT
CDR3aa: CSVSRSPNTEAFF

v_gene: TRBV29-1
j_gene: TRBJ1-4
d_gene: -
abundance: -
CDR3nt: TGCAGCGTTGAAGATCCGTGGGGGCGCGGTGAAAAACTGTTTTTT
CDR3aa: CSVEDPWGRGEKLFF

v_gene: TRBV7-2
j_gene: TRBJ1-2
d_gene: TRBD1
abundance: -
CDR3nt: TGTGCCAGCAGTCAGGGACAGCTCGGCTATGGCTACACCTTC
CDR3aa: CASSQGQLGYGYTF

v_gene: TRBV5-4
j_gene: TRBJ2-1
d_gene: TRBD2
abundance: -
CDR3nt: TGTGCCAGCAGCTTATCGACTAGCGGGAGGGCGAATGAGCAGTTCTTC
CDR3aa: CASSLSTSGRANEQFF

v_gene: TRBV4-2
j_gene: TRBJ2-7
d_gene: TRBD2
abundance: -
CDR3nt: TGTGCCAGCAGCCAAGATAGGGGGACTAGCTACGAGCAGTACTTC
CDR3aa: CASSQDRGTSYEQYF

v_gene: TRBV19
j_gene: TRBJ1-2
d_gene: TRBD1
abundance: -
CDR3nt: TGTGCCAGTTCTAGACAGGGGGTGGACTATGGCTACACCTTC
CDR3aa: CASSRQGVDYGYTF

v_gene: TRBV19
j_gene: TRBJ1-2
d_gene: -
abundance: -
CDR3nt: TGTGCCAGTAATCCGGCAGGGACACAGGGCGGCTACACCTTC
CDR3aa: CASNPAGTQGGYTF

v_gene: TRBV9
j_gene: TRBJ2-5
d_gene: TRBD1
abundance: -
CDR3nt: TGTGCCAGCAGTCAGGGGGCGCGGGGCGGTCAAGAGACCCAGTACTTC
CDR3aa: CASSQGARGGQETQYF

v_gene: TRBV27
j_gene: TRBJ1-2
d_gene: TRBD1
abundance: -
CDR3nt: TGTGCCAGCAGTTTAAAGGGACAGACCTATGGCTACACCTTC
CDR3aa: CASSLKGQTYGYTF

v_gene: TRBV28
j_gene: TRBJ1-1
d_gene: -
abundance: -
CDR3nt: TGTGCCAGCAGTTGGGGGGGCGCCAAGGCTTTCTTT
CDR3aa: CASSWGGAKAFF

v_gene: TRBV27
j_gene: TRBJ1-2
d_gene: TRBD1
abundance: -
CDR3nt: TGTGCCAGCAGTGGGACAGGGCTTAACTATGGCTACACCTTC
CDR3aa: CASSGTGLNYGYTF

v_gene: TRBV4-2
j_gene: TRBJ2-5
d_gene: TRBD2
abundance: -
CDR3nt: TGTGCCAGCAGCCCGGGACTAGCGGGGGGTGGTGAGACCCAGTACTTC
CDR3aa: CASSPGLAGGGETQYF

v_gene: TRBV5-4
j_gene: TRBJ1-4
d_gene: TRBD1
abundance: -
CDR3nt: TGTGCCAGCAGCTATCGACAGGGAGGCACTAATGAAAAACTGTTTTTT
CDR3aa: CASSYRQGGTNEKLFF

v_gene: TRBV6-1
j_gene: TRBJ1-1
d_gene: -
abundance: few
CDR3nt: TGTGCCAGCAGTGAAGCCGGGACAACGCACACTGAAGCTTTCTTT
CDR3aa: CASSEAGTTHTEAFF

v_gene: TRBV7-2
j_gene: TRBJ2-7
d_gene: -
abundance: -
CDR3nt: TGTGCCAGCAGAGTACGGGACTCCTCCTACGAGCAGTACTTC
CDR3aa: CASRVRDSSYEQYF

v_gene: TRBV5-5
j_gene: TRBJ2-2
d_gene: TRBD2
abundance: few
CDR3nt: TGTGCCAGCAGCTTGGGACTAGCGGGAGGCTCGAACACCGGGGAGCTGTTTTTT
CDR3aa: CASSLGLAGGSNTGELFF

v_gene: TRBV30
j_gene: TRBJ1-3
d_gene: -
abundance: -
CDR3nt: TGTGCCTGGAGGTCGGCAGGGGGAAACACCATATATTTT
CDR3aa: CAWRSAGGNTIYF

v_gene: TRBV6-5
j_gene: TRBJ2-7
d_gene: -
abundance: -
CDR3nt: TGTGCCAGCAGTAGGGGCGGGGGCCACGAGCAGTACTTC
CDR3aa: CASSRGGGHEQYF

v_gene: TRBV2
j_gene: TRBJ1-2
d_gene: TRBD1
abundance: few
CDR3nt: TGTGCCACCTCCGGGACAGGGAGGACGGCCTATGGCTACACCTTC
CDR3aa: CATSGTGRTAYGYTF

v_gene: TRBV12-5
j_gene: TRBJ2-7
d_gene: -
abundance: -
CDR3nt: TGTGCTAGTGGTTTCGGGTGGAGGCTCTCCTACGAGCAGTACTTC
CDR3aa: CASGFGWRLSYEQYF

v_gene: TRBV19
j_gene: TRBJ2-3
d_gene: TRBD1
abundance: -
CDR3nt: TGTGCCAGTAGTATTTGGACAGGTGGTACAGATACGCAGTATTTT
CDR3aa: CASSIWTGGTDTQYF

v_gene: TRBV7-2
j_gene: TRBJ2-3
d_gene: TRBD2
abundance: -
CDR3nt: TGTGCCAGCAGCCCCGGACTAGCGACAGATACGCAGTATTTT
CDR3aa: CASSPGLATDTQYF

v_gene: TRBV27
j_gene: TRBJ2-1
d_gene: TRBD2
abundance: -
CDR3nt: TGTGCCAGCAGGTTGGCTAGCGGGAGTAGATACAATGAGCAGTTCTTC
CDR3aa: CASRLASGSRYNEQFF

v_gene: TRBV10-3
j_gene: TRBJ2-7
d_gene: -
abundance: once
CDR3nt: TGTGCCATCAGTGAGTCTGGCTCCGAGCAGTACTTC
CDR3aa: CAISESGSEQYF

v_gene: TRBV9
j_gene: TRBJ2-5
d_gene: TRBD2
abundance: -
CDR3nt: TGTGCCAGCAGCGTAGGATTTTTAGCGGGAGGGGGTACGGAGACCCAGTACTTC
CDR3aa: CASSVGFLAGGGTETQYF

v_gene: TRBV10-3
j_gene: TRBJ1-1
d_gene: TRBD1
abundance: -
CDR3nt: TGTGCCATCAGTGATGGGACAGGGTCTCACACTGAAGCTTTCTTT
CDR3aa: CAISDGTGSHTEAFF

v_gene: TRBV19
j_gene: TRBJ2-7
d_gene: -
abundance: -
CDR3nt: TGTGCCAGTGCTCTGGGACACGGCTCCTACGAGCAGTACTTC
CDR3aa: CASALGHGSYEQYF

v_gene: TRBV7-2
j_gene: TRBJ2-7
d_gene: -
abundance: -
CDR3nt: TGTGCCAGCAGCCCCCGAAATGGACTGAATCTCTACGAGCAGTACTTC
CDR3aa: CASSPRNGLNLYEQYF

v_gene: TRBV5-6
j_gene: TRBJ2-3
d_gene: -
abundance: -
CDR3nt: TGTGCCAGCAGCTACTCTAGCGAGGGCCGGGCAGATACGCAGTATTTT
CDR3aa: CASSYSSEGRADTQYF

v_gene: TRBV15
j_gene: TRBJ2-7
d_gene: -
abundance: -
CDR3nt: TGTGCCACCAGCAGTGAAGGGGGATTAGGGACAAACTACGAGCAGTACTTC
CDR3aa: CATSSEGGLGTNYEQYF

v_gene: TRBV27
j_gene: TRBJ2-3
d_gene: -
abundance: -
CDR3nt: TGTGCCAGCAGAGAACTGGGGGGTTGGGGGACAGATACGCAGTATTTT
CDR3aa: CASRELGGWGTDTQYF